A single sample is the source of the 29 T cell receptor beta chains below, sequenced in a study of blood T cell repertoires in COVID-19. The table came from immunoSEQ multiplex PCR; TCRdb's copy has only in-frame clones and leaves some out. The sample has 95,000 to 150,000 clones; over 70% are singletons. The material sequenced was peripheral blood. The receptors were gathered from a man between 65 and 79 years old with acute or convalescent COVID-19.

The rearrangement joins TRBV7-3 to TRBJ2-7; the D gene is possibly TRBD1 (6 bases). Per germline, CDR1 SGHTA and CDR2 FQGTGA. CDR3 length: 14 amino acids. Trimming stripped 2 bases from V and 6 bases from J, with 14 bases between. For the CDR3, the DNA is TGTGCCAGCAGCTTACTTGCAGGGGTGGGCGAGCAGTACTTC. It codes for CASSLLAGVGEQYF. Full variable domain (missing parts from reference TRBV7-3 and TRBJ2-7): GAGVSQTPSNKVTEKGKYVELRCDPISGHTALYWYRQSLGQGPEFLIYFQGTGAADDSGLPNDRFFAVRPEGSVSTLKIQRTERGDSAVYLCASSLLAGVGEQYFGPGTRLTVT.

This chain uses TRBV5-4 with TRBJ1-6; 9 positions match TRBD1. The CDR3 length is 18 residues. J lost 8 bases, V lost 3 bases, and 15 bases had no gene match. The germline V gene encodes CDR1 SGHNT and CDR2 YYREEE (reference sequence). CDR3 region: CASSSLTTRDRVYSPLHF. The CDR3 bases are TGTGCCAGCAGCTCCCTAACGACGCGGGACAGGGTTTATTCACCCCTCCACTTT.

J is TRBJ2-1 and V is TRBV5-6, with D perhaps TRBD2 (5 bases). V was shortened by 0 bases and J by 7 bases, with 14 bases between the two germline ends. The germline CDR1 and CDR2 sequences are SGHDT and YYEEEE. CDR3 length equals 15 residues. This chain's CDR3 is CASSLGFWTGNEQFF. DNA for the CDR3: TGTGCCAGCAGCTTGGGTTTTTGGACTGGGAATGAGCAGTTCTTC.

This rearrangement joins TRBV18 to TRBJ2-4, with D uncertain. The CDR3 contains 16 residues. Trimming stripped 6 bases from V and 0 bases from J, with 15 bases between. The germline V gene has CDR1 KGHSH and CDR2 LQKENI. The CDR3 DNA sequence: TGTGCCAGCTCTAGCCCGGCGGTGGAAGCCAAAAACATTCAGTACTTC. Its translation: CASSSPAVEAKNIQYF.

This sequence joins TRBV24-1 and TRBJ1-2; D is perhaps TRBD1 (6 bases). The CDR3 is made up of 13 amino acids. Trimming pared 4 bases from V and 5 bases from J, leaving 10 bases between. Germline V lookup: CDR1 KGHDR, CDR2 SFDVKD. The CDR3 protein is CATSENTGYGYTF. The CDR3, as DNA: TGTGCCACCAGTGAAAACACAGGGTATGGCTACACCTTC.

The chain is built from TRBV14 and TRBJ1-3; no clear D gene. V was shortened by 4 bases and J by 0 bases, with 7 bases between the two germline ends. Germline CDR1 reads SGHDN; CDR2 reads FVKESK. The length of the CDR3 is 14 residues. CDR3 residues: CASSPQISGNTIYF. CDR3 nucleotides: TGTGCCAGCAGCCCACAGATCTCTGGAAACACCATATATTTT.

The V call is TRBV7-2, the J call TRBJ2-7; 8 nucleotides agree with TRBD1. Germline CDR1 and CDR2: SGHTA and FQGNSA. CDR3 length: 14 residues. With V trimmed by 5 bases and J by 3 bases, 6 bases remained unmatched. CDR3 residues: CASSTDRGVYEQYF. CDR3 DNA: TGTGCCAGCAGCACCGACAGGGGAGTCTACGAGCAGTACTTC.

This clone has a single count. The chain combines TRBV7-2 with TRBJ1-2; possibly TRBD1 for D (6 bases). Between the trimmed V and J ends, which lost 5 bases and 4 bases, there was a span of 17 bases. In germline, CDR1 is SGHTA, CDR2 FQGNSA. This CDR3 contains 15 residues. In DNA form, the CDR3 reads TGTGCCAGCAGCACCCAGGGATGGGGGCCCTATGGCTACACCTTC. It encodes CASSTQGWGPYGYTF.

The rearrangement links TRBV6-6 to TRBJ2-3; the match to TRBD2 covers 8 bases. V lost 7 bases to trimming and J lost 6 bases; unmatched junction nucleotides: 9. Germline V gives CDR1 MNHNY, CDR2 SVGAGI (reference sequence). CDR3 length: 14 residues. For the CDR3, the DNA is TGTGCCAGCACCCCACCCGGGGGGGTGGATACGCAGTATTTT. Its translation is CASTPPGGVDTQYF.

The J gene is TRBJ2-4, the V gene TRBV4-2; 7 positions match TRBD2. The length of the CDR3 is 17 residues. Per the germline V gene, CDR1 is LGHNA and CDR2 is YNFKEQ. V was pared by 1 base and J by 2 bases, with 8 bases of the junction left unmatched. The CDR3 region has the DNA TGTGCCAGCAGCCAAGGAAGCGGGGACGGGACCAAAAACATTCAGTACTTC. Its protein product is CASSQGSGDGTKNIQYF.

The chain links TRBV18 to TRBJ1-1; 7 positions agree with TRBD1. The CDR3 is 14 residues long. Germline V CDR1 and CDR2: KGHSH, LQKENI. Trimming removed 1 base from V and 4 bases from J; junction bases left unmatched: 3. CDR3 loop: CASSPLTGPTEAFF. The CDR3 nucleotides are TGTGCCAGCTCACCACTGACAGGGCCCACTGAAGCTTTCTTT.

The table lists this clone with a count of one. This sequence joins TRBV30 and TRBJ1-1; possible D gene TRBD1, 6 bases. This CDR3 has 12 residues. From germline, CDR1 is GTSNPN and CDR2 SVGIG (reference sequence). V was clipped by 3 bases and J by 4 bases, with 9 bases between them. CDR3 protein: CAWSTGPTEAFF. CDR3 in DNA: TGTGCCTGGAGCACAGGGCCCACTGAAGCTTTCTTT.

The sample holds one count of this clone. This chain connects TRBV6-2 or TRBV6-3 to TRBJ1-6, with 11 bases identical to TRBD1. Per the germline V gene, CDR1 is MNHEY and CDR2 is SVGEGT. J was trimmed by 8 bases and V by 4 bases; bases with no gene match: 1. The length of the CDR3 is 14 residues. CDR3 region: CASSLGQGDSPLHF. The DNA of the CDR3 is TGTGCCAGCAGTTTGGGACAGGGGGATTCACCCCTCCACTTT.

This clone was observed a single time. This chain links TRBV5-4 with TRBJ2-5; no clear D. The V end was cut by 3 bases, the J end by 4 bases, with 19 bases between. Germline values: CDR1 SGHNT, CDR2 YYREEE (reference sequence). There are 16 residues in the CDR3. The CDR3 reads CASSSRGEAVGETQYF. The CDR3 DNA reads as TGTGCCAGCAGCTCTCGAGGCGAGGCCGTTGGAGAGACCCAGTACTTC.

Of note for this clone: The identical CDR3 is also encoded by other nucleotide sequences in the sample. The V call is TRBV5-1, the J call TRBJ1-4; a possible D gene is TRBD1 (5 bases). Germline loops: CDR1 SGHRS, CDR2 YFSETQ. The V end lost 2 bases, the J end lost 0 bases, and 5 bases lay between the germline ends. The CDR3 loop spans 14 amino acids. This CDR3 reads CASSLQATNEKLFF. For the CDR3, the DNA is TGCGCCAGCAGCTTACAGGCAACTAATGAAAAACTGTTTTTT.

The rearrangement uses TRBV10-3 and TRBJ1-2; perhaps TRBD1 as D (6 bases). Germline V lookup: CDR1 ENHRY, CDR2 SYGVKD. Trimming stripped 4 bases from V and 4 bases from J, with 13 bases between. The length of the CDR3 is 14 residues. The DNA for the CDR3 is TGTGCCATCAGTGGAACACAGGGTTCCTATGGCTACACCTTC. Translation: CAISGTQGSYGYTF.

CDR3 DNA sequence: TGTGCCAGCAGCAAAGGCAAAGGAGGGTTCCGGACTGACTATGGCTACACCTTC. It translates to CASSKGKGGFRTDYGYTF. The chain combines TRBV21-1 with TRBJ1-2. TRBV21-1 is marked as a pseudogene. This CDR3 has 18 amino acids.

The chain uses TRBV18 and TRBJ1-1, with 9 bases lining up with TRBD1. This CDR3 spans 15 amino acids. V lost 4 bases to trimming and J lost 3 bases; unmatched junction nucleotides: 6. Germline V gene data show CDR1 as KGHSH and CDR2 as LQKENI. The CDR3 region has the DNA TGTGCCAGCTCACAGGGACAGGGAAGGTACACTGAAGCTTTCTTT. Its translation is CASSQGQGRYTEAFF. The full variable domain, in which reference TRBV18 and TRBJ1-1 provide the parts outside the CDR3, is NAGVMQNPRHLVRRRGQEARLRCSPMKGHSHVYWYRQLPEEGLKFMVYLQKENIIDESGMPKERFSAEFPKEGPSILRIQQVVRGDSAAYFCASSQGQGRYTEAFFGQGTRLTVV.

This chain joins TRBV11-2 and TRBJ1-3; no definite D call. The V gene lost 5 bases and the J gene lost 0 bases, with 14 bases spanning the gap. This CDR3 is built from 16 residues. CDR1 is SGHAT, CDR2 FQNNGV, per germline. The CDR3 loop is CASSILGLNSGNTIYF. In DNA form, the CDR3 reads TGTGCCAGCAGCATCCTCGGACTCAACTCTGGAAACACCATATATTTT.

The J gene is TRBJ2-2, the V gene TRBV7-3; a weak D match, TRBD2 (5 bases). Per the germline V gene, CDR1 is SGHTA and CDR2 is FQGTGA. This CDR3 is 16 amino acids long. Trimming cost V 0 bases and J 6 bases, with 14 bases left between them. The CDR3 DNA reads TGTGCCAGCAGCTTAACGGGAGACCGTATCGCCGGGGAGCTGTTTTTT. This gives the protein CASSLTGDRIAGELFF.

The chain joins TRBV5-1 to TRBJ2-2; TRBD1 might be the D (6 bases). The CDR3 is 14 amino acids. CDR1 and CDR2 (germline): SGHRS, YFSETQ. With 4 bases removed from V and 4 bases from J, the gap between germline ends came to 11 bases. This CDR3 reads CASSPQGFTGELFF. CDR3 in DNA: TGCGCCAGCAGCCCACAGGGATTCACCGGGGAGCTGTTTTTT.

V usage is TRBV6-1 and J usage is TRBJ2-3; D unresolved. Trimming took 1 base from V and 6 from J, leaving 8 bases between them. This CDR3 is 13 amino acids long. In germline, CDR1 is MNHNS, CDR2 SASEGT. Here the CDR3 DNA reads TGTGCCAGCAGTGAAGGATTACTGGATACGCAGTATTTT. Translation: CASSEGLLDTQYF.

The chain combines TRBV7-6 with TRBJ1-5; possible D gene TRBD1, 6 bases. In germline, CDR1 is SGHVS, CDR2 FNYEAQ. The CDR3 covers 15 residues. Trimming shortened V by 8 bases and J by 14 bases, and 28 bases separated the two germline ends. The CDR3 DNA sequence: TGTGCCAGCCGCCCCGACAGGAACCTAGTTAGTTCCAAGCATTTT. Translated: CASRPDRNLVSSKHF.

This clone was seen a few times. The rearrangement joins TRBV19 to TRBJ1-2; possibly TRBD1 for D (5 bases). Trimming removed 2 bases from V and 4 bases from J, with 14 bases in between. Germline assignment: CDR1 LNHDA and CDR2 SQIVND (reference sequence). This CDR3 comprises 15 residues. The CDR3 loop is CASSISWRGPYGYTF. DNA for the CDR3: TGTGCCAGTAGTATATCATGGCGGGGCCCCTATGGCTACACCTTC. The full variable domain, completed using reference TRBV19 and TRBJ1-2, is DGGITQSPKYLFRKEGQNVTLSCEQNLNHDAMYWYRQDPGQGLRLIYYSQIVNDFQKGDIAEGYSVSREKKESFPLTVTSAQKNPTAFYLCASSISWRGPYGYTFGSGTRLTVV.

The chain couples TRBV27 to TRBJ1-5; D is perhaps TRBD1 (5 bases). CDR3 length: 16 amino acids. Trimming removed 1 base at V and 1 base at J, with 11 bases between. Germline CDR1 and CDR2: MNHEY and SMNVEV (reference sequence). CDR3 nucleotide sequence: TGTGCCAGCAGTTTATTTCCGGGGGGAAGCAATCAGCCCCAGCATTTT. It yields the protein CASSLFPGGSNQPQHF.

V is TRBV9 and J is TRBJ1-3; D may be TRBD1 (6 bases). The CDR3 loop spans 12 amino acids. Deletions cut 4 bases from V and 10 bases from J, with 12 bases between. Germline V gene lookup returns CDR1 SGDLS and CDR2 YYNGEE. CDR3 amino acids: CASSQRTDTIYF. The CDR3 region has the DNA TGTGCCAGCAGCCAACGGACAGATACCATATATTTT.

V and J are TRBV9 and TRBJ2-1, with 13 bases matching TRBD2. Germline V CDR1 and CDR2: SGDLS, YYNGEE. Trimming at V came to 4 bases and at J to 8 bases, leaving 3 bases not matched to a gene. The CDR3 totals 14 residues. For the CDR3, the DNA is TGTGCCAGCAGCTCGACTAGCGGGGGGCATGAGCAGTTCTTC. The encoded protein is CASSSTSGGHEQFF.

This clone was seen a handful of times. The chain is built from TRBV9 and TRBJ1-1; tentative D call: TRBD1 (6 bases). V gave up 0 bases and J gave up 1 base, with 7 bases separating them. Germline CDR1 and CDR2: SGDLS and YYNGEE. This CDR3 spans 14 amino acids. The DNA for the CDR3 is TGTGCCAGCAGCGTAGTACAGGGGAACACTGAAGCTTTCTTT. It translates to CASSVVQGNTEAFF.

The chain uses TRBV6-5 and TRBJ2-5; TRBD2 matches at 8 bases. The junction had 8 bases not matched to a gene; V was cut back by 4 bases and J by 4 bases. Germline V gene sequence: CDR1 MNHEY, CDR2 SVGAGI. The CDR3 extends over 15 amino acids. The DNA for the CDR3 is TGTGCCAGCAGTTGGCGGGGGGTGCTTGGAGAGACCCAGTACTTC. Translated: CASSWRGVLGETQYF.